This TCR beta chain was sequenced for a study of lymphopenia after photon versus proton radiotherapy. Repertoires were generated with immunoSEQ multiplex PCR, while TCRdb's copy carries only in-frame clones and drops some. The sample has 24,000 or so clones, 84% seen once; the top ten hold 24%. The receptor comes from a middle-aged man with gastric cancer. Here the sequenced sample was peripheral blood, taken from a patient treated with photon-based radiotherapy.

CDR3 in amino acids: CAWSGDRDVQKLFF. CDR3 DNA sequence: TGTGCCTGGAGTGGGGACAGGGACGTCCAAAAACTGTTTTTT. The chain has TRBV30 and TRBJ1-4; 9 bases are a match to TRBD1. The CDR3 has 14 residues. Germline V gene lookup returns CDR1 GTSNPN and CDR2 SVGIG (reference sequence). The ends lost 1 base at V and 9 bases at J; junction bases unmatched: 6.